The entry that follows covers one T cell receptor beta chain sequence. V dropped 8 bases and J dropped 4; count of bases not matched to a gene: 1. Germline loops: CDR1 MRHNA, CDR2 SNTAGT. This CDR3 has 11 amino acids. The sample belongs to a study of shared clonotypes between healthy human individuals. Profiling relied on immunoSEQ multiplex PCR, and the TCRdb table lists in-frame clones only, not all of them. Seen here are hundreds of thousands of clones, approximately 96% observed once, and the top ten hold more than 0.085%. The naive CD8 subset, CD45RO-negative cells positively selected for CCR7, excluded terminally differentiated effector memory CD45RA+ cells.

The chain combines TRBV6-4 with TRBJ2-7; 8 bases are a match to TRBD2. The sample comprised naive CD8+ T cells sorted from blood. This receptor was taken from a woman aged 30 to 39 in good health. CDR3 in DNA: TGTGCCAGCTCGGGAGGGTACGAGCAGTACTTC. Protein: CASSGGYEQYF.